Below are 28 T cell receptor beta chains sequenced from a single sample in a study of STAT5B mutations in CD4+ large granular lymphocyte leukemia. Sequenced by immunoSEQ multiplex PCR; TCRdb stores in-frame clones only, minus some. The table records about 31,000 clones, less than 90% of them present only once. Specimen: CD4+ T cells from blood buffy coats. These receptors were collected from a human donor in good health.

The chain employs TRBV7-4 and TRBJ2-7; maybe TRBD2 (5 bases). CDR3 length equals 15 residues. The ends were cut back, 6 bases at V and 3 bases at J, with 18 bases in the middle. From germline, CDR1 is SGHVT and CDR2 SQSDAQ. The CDR3 DNA reads TGTGCCAGCAGTTTCCGGCGGGTTACTCTCTACGAGCAGTACTTC. This sequence encodes CASSFRRVTLYEQYF.

The CDR3 sequence: CASSFGGAGGGTGELFF. CDR3 in DNA: TGTGCCAGCAGCTTTGGGGGAGCAGGGGGAGGGACCGGGGAGCTGTTTTTT. The chain carries TRBV5-4 and TRBJ2-2, with D perhaps assigned TRBD1 or TRBD2 (7 bases each). From germline, CDR1 is SGHNT and CDR2 YYREEE (reference sequence). V dropped 2 bases and J dropped 5 bases, with 19 bases sitting between them. The CDR3 spans 17 residues.

V is TRBV12-5 and J is TRBJ2-2; 7 bases match TRBD2. The CDR3 is made up of 17 amino acids. J was trimmed by 1 base and V by 5 bases; bases with no gene match: 10. CDR1 and CDR2 (germline): LGHNT, FRNRAP. The CDR3 nucleotides read TGTGCTAGTGGTCCCCCAAACACGGGGGGGAACACCGGGGAGCTGTTTTTT. This codes for CASGPPNTGGNTGELFF.

This chain links TRBV7-8 with TRBJ2-5; D tentatively reads TRBD1 or TRBD2 (5 bases each). The length of the CDR3 is 16 residues. Trimming stripped 1 base from V and 2 bases from J, with 14 bases between. Germline V gives CDR1 SGHVS, CDR2 FQNEAQ. CDR3 in DNA: TGTGCCAGCAGCTTAGTAAAGGGACGACTACAAGAGACCCAGTACTTC. Translated, it gives CASSLVKGRLQETQYF. The full variable domain, in which reference TRBV7-8 and TRBJ2-5 provide the parts outside the CDR3, is GAGVSQSPRYKVAKRGQDVALRCDPISGHVSLFWYQQALGQGPEFLTYFQNEAQLDKSGLPSDRFFAERPEGSVSTLKIQRTQQEDSAVYLCASSLVKGRLQETQYFGPGTRLLVL.

This clone was picked up one time. The chain combines TRBV19 with TRBJ2-1, with 12 bases fitting TRBD2. Losses at the gene ends were 2 bases for V and 7 bases for J; bases not matched to a gene: 6. This CDR3 has 16 residues. The germline V gene has CDR1 LNHDA and CDR2 SQIVND (reference sequence). The CDR3 nucleotides are TGTGCCAGTAGTATACAACTAGCGGGAGGTTTAAATGAGCAGTTCTTC. Translated, it gives CASSIQLAGGLNEQFF.

This clone was observed once. The chain is built from TRBV28 and TRBJ1-4; the D is unclear. V lost 3 bases and J 2 bases, leaving 13 bases between the germline ends. This CDR3 is built from 16 residues. Germline assignment: CDR1 MDHEN and CDR2 SYDVKM. CDR3 bases: TGTGCCAGCAGTTTTGGACCGTCGACTACTAATGAAAAACTGTTTTTT. Protein: CASSFGPSTTNEKLFF.

In this sample, this clone turned up once. The rearrangement uses TRBV18 and TRBJ1-2; tentative D call: TRBD1 (5 bases). Germline V gene sequence: CDR1 KGHSH, CDR2 LQKENI. V lost 6 bases, J lost 0 bases, and 14 bases lay in between. This CDR3 comprises 15 residues. The DNA for the CDR3 is TGTGCCAGCTCGTCCGGTGGGACCTCTAACTATGGCTACACCTTC. This sequence encodes CASSSGGTSNYGYTF.

This sequence joins TRBV5-1 and TRBJ1-6; perhaps TRBD1 as D (5 bases). CDR3 length: 16 amino acids. CDR1 and CDR2 from the germline V gene are SGHRS and YFSETQ. V lost 3 bases and J 8 bases, leaving 18 bases between the germline ends. Here the CDR3 reads CASSWNEGGADSPLHF. In DNA, the CDR3 is TGCGCCAGCAGCTGGAACGAGGGAGGGGCAGATTCACCCCTCCACTTT. The full variable domain, completed using reference TRBV5-1 and TRBJ1-6, is KAGVTQTPRYLIKTRGQQVTLSCSPISGHRSVSWYQQTPGQGLQFLFEYFSETQRNKGNFPGRFSGRQFSNSRSEMNVSTLELGDSALYLCASSWNEGGADSPLHFGNGTRLTVT.

V gene TRBV6-1 combines with J gene TRBJ1-5; D ambiguous. The V gene's germline CDR1 is MNHNS and CDR2 SASEGT. The CDR3 has 16 amino acids. V gave up 0 bases and J gave up 1 base, with 10 bases separating them. The DNA of the CDR3 is TGTGCCAGCAGTGAAGCACCTAAAGGGAGCAATCAGCCCCAGCATTTT. Protein product: CASSEAPKGSNQPQHF.

The CDR3 region is CASRQGGVTNYEQYF. DNA of the CDR3: TGTGCCAGCAGACAGGGTGGTGTGACCAACTACGAGCAGTACTTC. The V gene is TRBV27, the J gene TRBJ2-7, with D perhaps matching TRBD1 (6 bases). The CDR3 consists of 15 residues. Germline V lookup: CDR1 MNHEY, CDR2 SMNVEV (reference sequence). Between the trimmed V and J ends, which lost 6 bases and 3 bases, there was a span of 18 bases.

This clone came up once. The chain employs TRBV4-1 and TRBJ2-7, with 15 bases lining up with TRBD2. Trimming at V came to 1 base and at J to 7 bases, leaving 8 bases not matched to a gene. Germline V gene sequence: CDR1 MGHRA, CDR2 YSYEKL. CDR3 length equals 17 residues. CDR3 sequence reads: CASSQGSRTSGRDEQYF. The CDR3 DNA reads TGCGCCAGCAGCCAAGGATCCCGGACTAGCGGGAGGGATGAGCAGTACTTC.

V and J are TRBV2 and TRBJ1-2; the D gene is possibly TRBD1 (6 bases). Germline V gene lookup returns CDR1 SNHLY and CDR2 FYNNEI. The V end lost 7 bases, the J end lost 4 bases, and 13 bases lay between the germline ends. The CDR3 spans 13 residues. DNA for the CDR3: TGTGCCAGCACCTGGGACAACGGCTATGGCTACACCTTC. Its translation: CASTWDNGYGYTF.

In its sample, this clone was seen once. This chain joins TRBV5-4 and TRBJ2-1; 12 bases align to TRBD2. The germline V gene has CDR1 SGHNT and CDR2 YYREEE (reference sequence). CDR3 length: 14 amino acids. Trimming at V came to 5 bases and at J to 7 bases, leaving 4 bases not matched to a gene. For the CDR3, the DNA is TGTGCCAGCAGGGCCGGGACTAGCGGGAATGAGCAGTTCTTC. This gives the protein CASRAGTSGNEQFF.

J is TRBJ2-3 and V is TRBV13; maybe TRBD1 (5 bases). With 6 bases removed from V and 5 bases from J, the gap between germline ends came to 9 bases. This CDR3 contains 12 residues. The germline V gene has CDR1 PRHDT and CDR2 FYEKMQ (reference sequence). CDR3 bases: TGTGCCAGCAGTCGCAGGGAAGATACGCAGTATTTT. This gives the protein CASSRREDTQYF.

The V call is TRBV2, the J call TRBJ2-7; a possible D gene is TRBD1 (6 bases). The CDR3 is 14 amino acids. The V gene lost 10 bases and the J gene lost 3 bases, with 19 bases spanning the gap. From germline, CDR1 is SNHLY and CDR2 FYNNEI. CDR3 residues: CAILRDRNNYEQYF. Here the CDR3 DNA reads TGTGCCATCCTACGAGACAGGAACAACTACGAGCAGTACTTC.

The gene calls are TRBV7-9 and TRBJ1-2, with D unclear. The V gene's germline CDR1 is SEHNR and CDR2 FQNEAQ (reference sequence). There are 13 residues in the CDR3. Trimming left V 1 base short and J 1 base short, with 4 bases between. CDR3 nucleotides: TGTGCCAGCAGCTTAGAAAATAACTATGGCTACACCTTC. Residues: CASSLENNYGYTF.

The chain joins TRBV7-8 to TRBJ2-7, with D perhaps TRBD2 (6 bases). This CDR3 is 14 amino acids long. The germline V and J ends were trimmed by 3 bases and 0 bases, with 9 bases remaining between them. The germline V gene has CDR1 SGHVS and CDR2 FQNEAQ. The CDR3 loop is CASSLFSGSYEQYF. CDR3 sequence (DNA): TGTGCCAGCAGCTTGTTTAGCGGCTCCTACGAGCAGTACTTC.

The rearrangement joins TRBV10-3 to TRBJ1-1; no clear D gene. CDR3 length: 14 amino acids. The V gene lost 8 bases and the J gene lost 1 base, with 14 bases spanning the gap. Germline lookup yields CDR1 ENHRY and CDR2 SYGVKD. In DNA form, the CDR3 reads TGTGCCATCGGGTTTGGAGGTAGGAACACTGAAGCTTTCTTT. Its protein is CAIGFGGRNTEAFF.

This clone has only one observation. The chain recombines TRBV5-1 with TRBJ1-2; 10 nucleotides align to TRBD1. The V segment lost 4 bases and the J segment 2 bases; nucleotides outside the gene matches: 5. The CDR3 covers 15 residues. Germline V gene sequence: CDR1 SGHRS, CDR2 YFSETQ. CDR3 sequence reads: CASSPRQGANYGYTF. Here the CDR3 DNA reads TGCGCCAGCAGCCCCCGACAGGGGGCGAACTATGGCTACACCTTC. The variable domain in full, completed from reference TRBV5-1 and TRBJ1-2, reads KAGVTQTPRYLIKTRGQQVTLSCSPISGHRSVSWYQQTPGQGLQFLFEYFSETQRNKGNFPGRFSGRQFSNSRSEMNVSTLELGDSALYLCASSPRQGANYGYTFGSGTRLTVV.

This clone was observed once. The genes are TRBV19 and TRBJ2-1, with 11 nucleotides matching TRBD2. The V and J ends lost 3 bases and 4 bases, in that order; junction bases with no gene match: 5. From germline, CDR1 is LNHDA and CDR2 SQIVND (reference sequence). This CDR3 region has 16 residues. The CDR3 sequence: CASSIGGTSGYNEQFF. CDR3 bases: TGTGCCAGTAGTATTGGCGGGACTAGCGGATACAATGAGCAGTTCTTC.

The chain carries TRBV19 and TRBJ1-5; TRBD1 aligns across 7 bases. CDR1 and CDR2 (germline): LNHDA, SQIVND (reference sequence). The trim removed 7 bases at V and 9 bases at J, leaving 6 bases unmatched. The CDR3 loop spans 12 amino acids. CDR3 DNA sequence: TGTGCCAGTATTCGCAGGGGGGGGCCCCAGCATTTT. Translated, it gives CASIRRGGPQHF. The full variable domain, in which reference TRBV19 and TRBJ1-5 provide the parts outside the CDR3, is DGGITQSPKYLFRKEGQNVTLSCEQNLNHDAMYWYRQDPGQGLRLIYYSQIVNDFQKGDIAEGYSVSREKKESFPLTVTSAQKNPTAFYLCASIRRGGPQHFGDGTRLSIL.

The genes are TRBV5-6 and TRBJ1-3; D gene unclear. Germline CDR1 is SGHDT and CDR2 is YYEEEE. Trimming stripped 0 bases from V and 0 bases from J, with 7 bases between. The CDR3 runs 15 residues. The CDR3: CASSLDWSSGNTIYF. CDR3 nucleotides: TGTGCCAGCAGCTTGGACTGGAGCTCTGGAAACACCATATATTTT.

The chain is built from TRBV6-1 and TRBJ1-5, with D maybe TRBD1 (6 bases). Germline CDR1 MNHNS, CDR2 SASEGT. The V end was cut by 6 bases, the J end by 7 bases, with 19 bases between. The CDR3 runs to 15 residues. CDR3 residues: CASSPGGGVGQPQHF. The CDR3 DNA sequence: TGTGCCAGCAGCCCTGGAGGGGGGGTTGGACAGCCCCAGCATTTT.

The chain joins TRBV29-1 to TRBJ1-2; maybe TRBD1 (5 bases). The V end was cut by 2 bases, the J end by 4 bases, with 14 bases between. Germline assignment: CDR1 SQVTM and CDR2 ANQGSEA. The CDR3 is 14 amino acids. The CDR3: CSVERRGVGYGYTF. The DNA for the CDR3 is TGCAGCGTTGAACGCCGGGGGGTTGGCTATGGCTACACCTTC.

The V gene is TRBV6-5, the J gene TRBJ2-3, with D perhaps TRBD2 (6 bases). CDR1 and CDR2 (germline): MNHEY, SVGAGI. The V end lost 2 bases, the J end lost 2 bases, and 14 bases lay between the germline ends. The CDR3 consists of 16 residues. Here the CDR3 reads CASSYGRLYATDTQYF. The CDR3 nucleotides read TGTGCCAGCAGTTACGGGAGGCTGTACGCCACAGATACGCAGTATTTT.

The chain carries TRBV7-6 and TRBJ2-1; 13 bases are a match to TRBD2. Germline CDR1 reads SGHVS; CDR2 reads FNYEAQ. J was trimmed by 6 bases and V by 5 bases; bases with no gene match: 4. CDR3 length: 15 amino acids. The CDR3 nucleotides read TGTGCCAGCAGCACGGGACTAGCGGGAAGCAATGAGCAGTTCTTC. Translating it yields CASSTGLAGSNEQFF.

The rearrangement links TRBV18 to TRBJ2-7; D is possibly TRBD1 (6 bases). The germline V gene encodes CDR1 KGHSH and CDR2 LQKENI. This CDR3 comprises 14 residues. V was trimmed by 0 bases and J by 0 bases, leaving 6 bases between them. The chain's CDR3 is CASSPPGGSYEQYF. For the CDR3, the DNA is TGTGCCAGCTCACCACCAGGGGGCTCCTACGAGCAGTACTTC.

This chain links TRBV19 with TRBJ1-3, with 10 bases fitting TRBD1. V lost 4 bases and J lost 2; bases outside the gene matches: 8. Germline V CDR1 and CDR2: LNHDA, SQIVND (reference sequence). This CDR3 has 17 amino acids. CDR3 sequence (DNA): TGTGCCAGTAGTACCGGATCCGGGACAGGGGCTGGAAACACCATATATTTT. It translates to CASSTGSGTGAGNTIYF.